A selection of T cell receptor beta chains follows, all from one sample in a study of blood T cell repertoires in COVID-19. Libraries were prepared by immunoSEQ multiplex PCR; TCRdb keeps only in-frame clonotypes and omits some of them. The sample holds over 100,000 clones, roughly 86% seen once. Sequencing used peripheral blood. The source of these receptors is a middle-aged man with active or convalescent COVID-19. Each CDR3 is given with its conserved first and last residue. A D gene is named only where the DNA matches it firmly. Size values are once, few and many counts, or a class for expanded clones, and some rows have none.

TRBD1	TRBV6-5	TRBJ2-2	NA	CASSYFRGNSGELFF	TGTGCCAGCAGTTACTTCAGGGGGAATTCCGGGGAGCTGTTTTTT
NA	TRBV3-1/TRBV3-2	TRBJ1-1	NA	CASSPPGRANTEAFF	TGTGCCAGCAGCCCCCCGGGCAGGGCGAACACTGAAGCTTTCTTT
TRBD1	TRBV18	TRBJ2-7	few	CASSLARGPTYEQYF	TGTGCCAGCTCATTAGCTAGGGGGCCGACCTACGAGCAGTACTTC
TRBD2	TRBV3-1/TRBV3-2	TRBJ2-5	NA	CASSQGSGGVETQYF	TGTGCCAGCAGCCAAGGGAGCGGGGGGGTCGAGACCCAGTACTTC
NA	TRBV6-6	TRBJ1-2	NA	CASRYREGDGYTF	TGTGCCAGCAGATACAGGGAGGGGGATGGCTACACCTTC
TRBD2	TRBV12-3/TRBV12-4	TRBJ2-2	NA	CASRLASTGELFF	TGTGCCAGCAGACTAGCGTCTACCGGGGAGCTGTTTTTT
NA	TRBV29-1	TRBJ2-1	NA	CSARPEEYNEQFF	TGCAGCGCCCGGCCCGAGGAGTACAATGAGCAGTTCTTC
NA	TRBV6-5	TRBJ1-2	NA	CASSYSSGAGYTF	TGTGCCAGCAGTTACTCGTCAGGGGCTGGCTACACCTTC
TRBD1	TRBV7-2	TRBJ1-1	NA	CASRTGGTGTEAFF	TGTGCCAGCAGGACAGGGGGCACGGGGACTGAAGCTTTCTTT
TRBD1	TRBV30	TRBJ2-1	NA	CAWRHIDRVYNEQFF	TGTGCCTGGAGACATATAGACAGGGTATACAATGAGCAGTTCTTC
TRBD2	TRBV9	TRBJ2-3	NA	CASSPRGGTDTQYF	TGTGCCAGCAGCCCCCGGGGGGGGACAGATACGCAGTATTTT